The 18 T cell receptor beta chains below come from one sample, sequenced in a study of OX40 agonist ivuxolimab in advanced cancers. Clones were sequenced by immunoSEQ multiplex PCR, and TCRdb holds only the in-frame ones, with some missing. This repertoire shows nearly 80,000 clones, roughly 87% found once; its top ten account for under 0.35%. The input for sequencing was CD4+ or CD8+ T cells sorted from blood, taken in a trial of the OX40 agonist ivuxolimab. The origin of the receptors is an adult with an advanced solid tumor such as melanoma, head and neck, liver or kidney cancer.

With regard to this clone: Different DNA sequences within this sample yield the same CDR3. This chain uses TRBV28 with TRBJ1-3, with D perhaps TRBD1 (5 bases). The CDR3 sequence is 15 residues long. Trimming shortened V by 3 bases and J by 0 bases, and 9 bases separated the two germline ends. The germline gives CDR1 MDHEN, CDR2 SYDVKM. In DNA, the CDR3 is TGTGCCAGCAGTTTGCTTGGGGGCTCTGGAAACACCATATATTTT. Amino acid sequence: CASSLLGGSGNTIYF. Full variable domain (rest looked up from reference TRBV28 and TRBJ1-3): DVKVTQSSRYLVKRTGEKVFLECVQDMDHENMFWYRQDPGLGLRLIYFSYDVKMKEKGDIPEGYSVSREKKERFSLILESASTNQTSMYLCASSLLGGSGNTIYFGEGSWLTVV.

The rearrangement uses TRBV7-8 and TRBJ2-3; 8 nucleotides match TRBD2. The junction had 18 bases not matched to a gene; V was cut back by 6 bases and J by 1 base. CDR1 SGHVS and CDR2 FQNEAQ come from the germline V gene. The CDR3 consists of 19 residues. The CDR3 reads CASSLPGRGALRGTDTQYF. The CDR3 DNA sequence: TGTGCCAGCAGTCTCCCGGGGCGGGGGGCGTTACGGGGCACAGATACGCAGTATTTT.

The CDR3 reads CASSSGLAGGRGTDTQYF. In DNA, the CDR3 is TGTGCCAGCAGCTCGGGACTAGCGGGGGGGCGGGGCACAGATACGCAGTATTTT. The rearrangement uses TRBV5-4 and TRBJ2-3, with 16 bases identical to TRBD2. This CDR3 comprises 18 residues. Per the germline V gene, CDR1 is SGHNT and CDR2 is YYREEE (reference sequence). V trimming: 3 bases; J trimming: 1 base; junction bases outside the gene matches: 5.

This clone has just one count. V gene TRBV30 combines with J gene TRBJ2-3; the D is unclear. This CDR3 is built from 13 residues. The ends were cut back, 1 base at V and 9 bases at J, with 14 bases in the middle. Germline assignment: CDR1 GTSNPN and CDR2 SVGIG (reference sequence). The chain's CDR3 is CAWSGETVGTQYF. In nucleotides, the CDR3 is TGTGCCTGGAGTGGGGAAACAGTGGGCACGCAGTATTTT.

The gene calls are TRBV5-1 and TRBJ1-2; 8 nucleotides agree with TRBD1. Unmatched junction bases numbered 11, after V lost 7 bases and J lost 0 bases. Germline V gene data show CDR1 as SGHRS and CDR2 as YFSETQ. The CDR3 consists of 16 residues. The CDR3 bases are TGCGCCAGCCACTGGACAGGGATGGGAGCTAACTATGGCTACACCTTC. As protein: CASHWTGMGANYGYTF.

The chain employs TRBV9 and TRBJ1-3, with 7 bases aligning to TRBD1. This CDR3 contains 18 residues. Germline V gene data show CDR1 as SGDLS and CDR2 as YYNGEE. V lost 4 bases and J lost 4; bases outside the gene matches: 17. The CDR3 here is CASSLEGIGGAGGNTIYF. CDR3 sequence (DNA): TGTGCCAGCAGCCTCGAAGGAATAGGGGGCGCGGGAGGAAACACCATATATTTT.

This clone has only a few counts. The chain carries TRBV10-2 and TRBJ1-6; perhaps TRBD1 as D (5 bases). In germline, CDR1 is WSHSY, CDR2 SAAADI. The CDR3 covers 16 residues. Trimming took 0 bases from V and 7 from J, leaving 13 bases between them. CDR3 DNA: TGCGCCAGCAGTGAGTCTGAGAGGGGCCCCAATTCACCCCTCCACTTT. Residues: CASSESERGPNSPLHF.

CDR3: CAWSPGQFEETQYF. In DNA, the CDR3 is TGTGCCTGGAGTCCTGGACAGTTTGAAGAGACCCAGTACTTC. The chain uses TRBV30 and TRBJ2-5, with a possible D match to TRBD1 (6 bases). CDR1 is GTSNPN and CDR2 is SVGIG in the germline V gene (reference sequence). The CDR3 length is 14 residues. V lost 2 bases, J lost 3 bases, and 13 bases lay in between.

This chain uses TRBV5-1 with TRBJ2-7; D is uncertain. CDR1 is SGHRS and CDR2 is YFSETQ in the germline V gene. Trimming pared 4 bases from V and 0 bases from J, leaving 8 bases between. The length of the CDR3 is 13 residues. The CDR3, as DNA: TGCGCCAGCAGCCACCCTAGCTCCTACGAGCAGTACTTC. Translation gives CASSHPSSYEQYF.

The chain is built from TRBV4-1 and TRBJ2-4, with D possibly being TRBD1 or TRBD2 (6 bases each). This CDR3 contains 17 residues. V dropped 0 bases and J dropped 1 base, with 13 bases sitting between them. Germline loops: CDR1 MGHRA, CDR2 YSYEKL. In nucleotides, the CDR3 is TGCGCCAGCAGCCAAGAAAGCAGAGGGGGGGCCAAAAACATTCAGTACTTC. It encodes CASSQESRGGAKNIQYF.

The chain links TRBV6-1 to TRBJ1-1; D may be TRBD1 (5 bases). V was shortened by 5 bases and J by 0 bases, with 10 bases between the two germline ends. CDR3 size: 14 residues. The germline CDR1 and CDR2 sequences are MNHNS and SASEGT. CDR3 bases: TGTGCCAGCAGTAGGGGAGAAGTGAACACTGAAGCTTTCTTT. This translates into CASSRGEVNTEAFF.

The J gene is TRBJ2-5, the V gene TRBV7-9, with D possibly TRBD2 on 6 matching bases. V lost 5 bases and J 5 bases, leaving 18 bases between the germline ends. The germline V gene has CDR1 SEHNR and CDR2 FQNEAQ (reference sequence). The CDR3 has 15 residues. The CDR3: CASSRRAGTGETQYF. The CDR3 DNA reads TGTGCCAGCAGCCGAAGGGCGGGGACCGGTGAGACCCAGTACTTC. Supplemented by reference TRBV7-9 and TRBJ2-5, the full variable domain reads DTGVSQNPRHKITKRGQNVTFRCDPISEHNRLYWYRQTLGQGPEFLTYFQNEAQLEKSRLLSDRFSAERPKGSFSTLEIQRTEQGDSAMYLCASSRRAGTGETQYFGPGTRLLVL.

The chain links TRBV5-8 to TRBJ1-5; no definite D call. This CDR3 spans 13 amino acids. V was cut by 6 bases and J by 9 bases, with 16 bases left in between. Germline CDR1 SGHTS, CDR2 YDEGEE. The CDR3 DNA sequence: TGTGCCAGCATCTACCAGGACTCCTGGCCCCAGCATTTT. It codes for CASIYQDSWPQHF.

The chain has TRBV5-1 and TRBJ1-2; maybe TRBD1 (6 bases). V was pared by 2 bases and J by 8 bases, with 10 bases between. The CDR3 covers 12 residues. Germline CDR1 reads SGHRS; CDR2 reads YFSETQ. This CDR3 is CASSLRGGGYTF. CDR3 in DNA: TGCGCCAGCAGCTTAAGGGGGGGCGGCTACACCTTC.

The rearrangement links TRBV19 to TRBJ1-2; 8 nucleotides line up with TRBD1. With V trimmed by 5 bases and J by 8 bases, 16 bases remained unmatched. The germline gives CDR1 LNHDA, CDR2 SQIVND (reference sequence). CDR3 length: 16 residues. The CDR3 bases are TGTGCCAGTAGTCGGGACAGGAAGGGAGAAGTTGGCGGCTACACCTTC. Protein: CASSRDRKGEVGGYTF. Full variable domain (remainder filled in from reference TRBV19 and TRBJ1-2): DGGITQSPKYLFRKEGQNVTLSCEQNLNHDAMYWYRQDPGQGLRLIYYSQIVNDFQKGDIAEGYSVSREKKESFPLTVTSAQKNPTAFYLCASSRDRKGEVGGYTFGSGTRLTVV.

The chain is built from TRBV5-4 and TRBJ2-1; TRBD2 matches at 10 bases. CDR3 length: 15 residues. V lost 4 bases, J lost 2 bases, and 3 bases stayed unmatched. Germline V gives CDR1 SGHNT, CDR2 YYREEE (reference sequence). DNA for the CDR3: TGTGCCAGCAGCCTCACTAGCGGGGCCTACAATGAGCAGTTCTTC. Its translation: CASSLTSGAYNEQFF.

The chain recombines TRBV5-1 with TRBJ1-2, with no clear D. This CDR3 contains 14 residues. Germline V gene data show CDR1 as SGHRS and CDR2 as YFSETQ. The germline V and J ends were trimmed by 3 bases and 4 bases, with 13 bases remaining between them. CDR3: CASSSVGSAYGYTF. Written as DNA, the CDR3 is TGCGCCAGCAGCTCCGTCGGGTCGGCCTATGGCTACACCTTC.

The chain is built from TRBV28 and TRBJ2-1; 10 positions match TRBD2. The ends lost 4 bases at V and 6 bases at J; junction bases unmatched: 6. CDR3 length: 15 residues. Germline CDR1 is MDHEN and CDR2 is SYDVKM. The CDR3 protein is CASSSPGLATNEQFF. DNA of the CDR3: TGTGCCAGCAGTTCGCCGGGACTAGCGACCAATGAGCAGTTCTTC.